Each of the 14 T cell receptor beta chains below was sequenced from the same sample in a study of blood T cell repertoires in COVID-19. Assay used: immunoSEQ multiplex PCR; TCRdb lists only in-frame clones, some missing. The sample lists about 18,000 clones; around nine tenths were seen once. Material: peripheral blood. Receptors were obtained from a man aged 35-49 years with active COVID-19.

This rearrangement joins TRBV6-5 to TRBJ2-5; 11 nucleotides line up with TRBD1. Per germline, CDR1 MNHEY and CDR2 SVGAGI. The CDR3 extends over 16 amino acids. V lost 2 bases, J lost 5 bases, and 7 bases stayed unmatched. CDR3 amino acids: CASSYTPGQGGETQYF. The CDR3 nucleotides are TGTGCCAGCAGTTACACACCGGGACAGGGGGGCGAGACCCAGTACTTC.

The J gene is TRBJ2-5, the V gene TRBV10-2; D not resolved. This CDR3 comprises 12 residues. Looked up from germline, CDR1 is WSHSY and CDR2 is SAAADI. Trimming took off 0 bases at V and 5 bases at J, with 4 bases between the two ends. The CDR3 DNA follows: TGCGCCAGCAGTGAGTCGTCGGAGACCCAGTACTTC. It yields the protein CASSESSETQYF.

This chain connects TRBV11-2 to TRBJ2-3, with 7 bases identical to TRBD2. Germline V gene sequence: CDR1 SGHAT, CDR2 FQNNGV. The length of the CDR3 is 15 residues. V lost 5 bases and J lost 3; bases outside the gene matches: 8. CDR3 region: CASSDWGGRTDTQYF. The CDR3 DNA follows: TGTGCCAGCAGCGACTGGGGGGGGAGGACAGATACGCAGTATTTT.

The CDR3 is CASSQAGQRSNQPQHF. For the CDR3, the DNA is TGCGCCAGCAGCCAAGCGGGACAGAGAAGCAATCAGCCCCAGCATTTT. V usage is TRBV4-1 and J usage is TRBJ1-5, with 7 bases lining up with TRBD1. V trimming: 1 base; J trimming: 1 base; junction bases outside the gene matches: 4. This CDR3 contains 16 residues. Germline V lookup: CDR1 MGHRA, CDR2 YSYEKL.

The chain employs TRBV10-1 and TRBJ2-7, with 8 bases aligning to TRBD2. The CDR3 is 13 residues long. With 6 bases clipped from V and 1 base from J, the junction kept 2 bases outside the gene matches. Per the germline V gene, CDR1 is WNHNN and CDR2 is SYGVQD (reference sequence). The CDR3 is CASSGRGSYEQYF. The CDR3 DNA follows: TGCGCCAGCAGCGGGAGGGGGTCCTACGAGCAGTACTTC.

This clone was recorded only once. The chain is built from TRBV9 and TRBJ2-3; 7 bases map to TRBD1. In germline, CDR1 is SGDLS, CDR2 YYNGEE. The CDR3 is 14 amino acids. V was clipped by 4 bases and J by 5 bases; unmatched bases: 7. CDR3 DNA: TGTGCCAGCAGCCCCCGCTACAGGGGAGATACGCAGTATTTT. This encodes CASSPRYRGDTQYF.

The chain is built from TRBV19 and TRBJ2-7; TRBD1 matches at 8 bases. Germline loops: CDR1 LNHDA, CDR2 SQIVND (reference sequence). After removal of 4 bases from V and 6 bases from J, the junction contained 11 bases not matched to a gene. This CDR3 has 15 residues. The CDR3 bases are TGTGCCAGTAGTAGATCCGGGACAGGACAAGGCGAGCAGTACTTC. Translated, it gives CASSRSGTGQGEQYF.

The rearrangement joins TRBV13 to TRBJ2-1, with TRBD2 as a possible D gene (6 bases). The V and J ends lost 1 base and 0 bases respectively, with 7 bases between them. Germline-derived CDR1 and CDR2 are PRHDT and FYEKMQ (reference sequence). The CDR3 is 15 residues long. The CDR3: CASSLDGSSYNEQFF. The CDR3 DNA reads TGTGCCAGCAGCTTAGACGGGAGCTCCTACAATGAGCAGTTCTTC. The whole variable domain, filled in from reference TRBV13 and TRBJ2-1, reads AAGVIQSPRHLIKEKRETATLKCYPIPRHDTVYWYQQGPGQDPQFLISFYEKMQSDKGSIPDRFSAQQFSDYHSELNMSSLELGDSALYFCASSLDGSSYNEQFFGPGTRLTVL.

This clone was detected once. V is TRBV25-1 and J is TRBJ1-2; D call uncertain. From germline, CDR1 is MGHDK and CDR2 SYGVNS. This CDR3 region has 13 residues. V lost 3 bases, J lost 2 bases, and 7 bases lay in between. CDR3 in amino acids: CASSDRENYGYTF. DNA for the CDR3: TGTGCCAGCAGTGATCGGGAAAACTATGGCTACACCTTC.

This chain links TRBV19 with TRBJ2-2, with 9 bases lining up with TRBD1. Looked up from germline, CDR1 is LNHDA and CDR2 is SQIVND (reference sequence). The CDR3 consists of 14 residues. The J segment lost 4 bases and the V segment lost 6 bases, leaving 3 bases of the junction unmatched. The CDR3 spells CASRTGGRTGELFF. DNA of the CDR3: TGTGCCAGTAGAACAGGGGGCCGCACCGGGGAGCTGTTTTTT.

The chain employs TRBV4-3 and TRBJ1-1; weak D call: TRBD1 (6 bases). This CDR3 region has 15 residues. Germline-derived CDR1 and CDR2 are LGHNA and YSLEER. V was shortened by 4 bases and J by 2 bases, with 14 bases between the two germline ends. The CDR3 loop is CASSPFGQPNTEAFF. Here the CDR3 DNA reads TGCGCCAGCAGCCCCTTCGGACAGCCAAACACTGAAGCTTTCTTT.

The CDR3 spells CASSGFSGRAAYEQYF. In DNA form, the CDR3 reads TGTGCCAGCAGCGGATTCAGCGGGAGGGCAGCCTACGAGCAGTACTTC. V usage is TRBV5-6 and J usage is TRBJ2-7, with TRBD2 matching 10 bases. The CDR3 runs 16 residues. The germline V gene encodes CDR1 SGHDT and CDR2 YYEEEE. V dropped 4 bases and J dropped 2; count of bases not matched to a gene: 9.

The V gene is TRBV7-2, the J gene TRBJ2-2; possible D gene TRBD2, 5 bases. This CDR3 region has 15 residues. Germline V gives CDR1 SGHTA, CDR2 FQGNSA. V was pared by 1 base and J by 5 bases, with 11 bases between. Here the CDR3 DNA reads TGTGCCAGCAGCTTAGTCGGGGTTGGGACCGGGGAGCTGTTTTTT. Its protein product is CASSLVGVGTGELFF.

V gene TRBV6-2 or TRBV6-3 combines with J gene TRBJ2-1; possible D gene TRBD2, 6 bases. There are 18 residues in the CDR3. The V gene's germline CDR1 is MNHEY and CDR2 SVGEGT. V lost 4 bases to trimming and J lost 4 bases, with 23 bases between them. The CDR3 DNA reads TGTGCCAGCAGTTCCTTTCGCGGGACCACCTTCACTTACAATGAGCAGTTCTTC. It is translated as CASSSFRGTTFTYNEQFF.